This T cell receptor (beta chain) was captured by sequencing in a study of patients and donors after allogeneic stem cell transplantation. Trimming pared 0 bases from V and 7 bases from J, leaving 13 bases between. Looked up from germline, CDR1 is SGHAT and CDR2 is FQNNGV. The CDR3 extends over 14 amino acids. A single record per CDR3 protein comes from TCRdb applying MiXCR to the RT-PCR reads. Of 150,000 to 200,000 distinct CDR3 sequences listed, approximately 24% are singletons. This rearrangement joins TRBV11-2 to TRBJ2-7; D ambiguous. The specimen was blood, either unsorted or a sorted T cell fraction (not recorded which). The receptor comes from a human donor who was either an allogeneic HSCT recipient or a stem cell or donor lymphocyte infusion donor (not recorded which). It is not recorded whose cells these are; they may come from a transplant donor. Written as DNA, the CDR3 is TGTGCCAGCAGCTTAGATCCCAGTTCTAGGGAGCAGTACTTC. Encoded protein: CASSLDPSSREQYF.